The source of this T cell receptor beta chain is a study of shared clonotypes between healthy human individuals. Study observations and caveats: The authors sampled blood alone, and tissue repertoires likely differ.

Deep was the level used in running the assay. The authors split each subset's genomic DNA evenly across several immunoSEQ plates. Assay: immunoSEQ multiplex PCR; the TCRdb copy retains only in-frame clones and omits some. The sample yields 97,000 or so clones, about 45% seen once. To note about this clone: Its antigen is not known.

The junction had 6 bases not matched to a gene; V was cut back by 6 bases and J by 1 base. Germline V gene lookup returns CDR1 MNHNS and CDR2 SASEGT. The CDR3 has 15 residues. J is TRBJ2-5 and V is TRBV6-1, with 9 bases aligning to TRBD1. Sequencing was carried out using PBMCs. This receptor was obtained from a woman aged 40 to 50 in good health. Some clones in this sample may be carry-over from other donors' samples. DNA of the CDR3: TGTGCCAGCAGAGGCGGGACAGGGCCCCAAGAGACCCAGTACTTC. Translating it yields CASRGGTGPQETQYF.